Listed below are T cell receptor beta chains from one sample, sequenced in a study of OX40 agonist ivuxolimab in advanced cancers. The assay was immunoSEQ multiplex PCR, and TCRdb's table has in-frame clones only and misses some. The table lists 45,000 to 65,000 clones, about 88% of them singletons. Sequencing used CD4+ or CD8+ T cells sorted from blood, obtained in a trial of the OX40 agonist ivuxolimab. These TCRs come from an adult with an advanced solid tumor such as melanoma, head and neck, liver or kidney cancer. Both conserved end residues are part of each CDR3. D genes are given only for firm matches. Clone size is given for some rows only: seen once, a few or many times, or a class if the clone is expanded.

CDR3 DNA: TGTGCCAGCAGCTTGGCGGGGGGCGGCGAAAACATTCAGTACTTC; CDR3 protein: CASSLAGGGENIQYF; V gene: TRBV5-4; clone size: NA; D gene: NA; J gene: TRBJ2-4
CDR3 DNA: TGCGCCAGCAGCTTACTAGCGGGAGACCTCACAGATACGCAGTATTTT; CDR3 protein: CASSLLAGDLTDTQYF; V gene: TRBV5-1; clone size: NA; D gene: TRBD2; J gene: TRBJ2-3
CDR3 DNA: TGTGCCAGCTCAAGCGGACTAGCGGTTTACGAGCAGTACTTC; CDR3 protein: CASSSGLAVYEQYF; V gene: TRBV18; clone size: NA; D gene: TRBD2; J gene: TRBJ2-7
CDR3 DNA: TGCGCCAGCAGTGAGTCTGGGAACACCGGGGAGCTGTTTTTT; CDR3 protein: CASSESGNTGELFF; V gene: TRBV10-1; clone size: once; D gene: NA; J gene: TRBJ2-2
CDR3 DNA: TGTGCCAGTAGTAAGGTTGGGGCTAATCAGCCCCAGCATTTT; CDR3 protein: CASSKVGANQPQHF; V gene: TRBV19; clone size: NA; D gene: NA; J gene: TRBJ1-5
CDR3 DNA: TGTGCCAGTACCGGGACGTATGAGACCCAGTACTTC; CDR3 protein: CASTGTYETQYF; V gene: TRBV28; clone size: NA; D gene: NA; J gene: TRBJ2-5
CDR3 DNA: TGCAGCGTTGATGCTAGCGGAGTCTACAATGAGCAGTTCTTC; CDR3 protein: CSVDASGVYNEQFF; V gene: TRBV29-1; clone size: NA; D gene: TRBD2; J gene: TRBJ2-1
CDR3 DNA: TGTGCCAGCTCACCCCAACAGACCAATGAAAAACTGTTTTTT; CDR3 protein: CASSPQQTNEKLFF; V gene: TRBV18; clone size: NA; D gene: NA; J gene: TRBJ1-4
CDR3 DNA: TGTGCCTGGAGTCGGGATGCGGCCAAAAACATTCAGTACTTC; CDR3 protein: CAWSRDAAKNIQYF; V gene: TRBV30; clone size: NA; D gene: NA; J gene: TRBJ2-4
CDR3 DNA: TGTGCCAGCAGCGTAGGGGACACTGAAGCTTTCTTT; CDR3 protein: CASSVGDTEAFF; V gene: TRBV9; clone size: once; D gene: NA; J gene: TRBJ1-1